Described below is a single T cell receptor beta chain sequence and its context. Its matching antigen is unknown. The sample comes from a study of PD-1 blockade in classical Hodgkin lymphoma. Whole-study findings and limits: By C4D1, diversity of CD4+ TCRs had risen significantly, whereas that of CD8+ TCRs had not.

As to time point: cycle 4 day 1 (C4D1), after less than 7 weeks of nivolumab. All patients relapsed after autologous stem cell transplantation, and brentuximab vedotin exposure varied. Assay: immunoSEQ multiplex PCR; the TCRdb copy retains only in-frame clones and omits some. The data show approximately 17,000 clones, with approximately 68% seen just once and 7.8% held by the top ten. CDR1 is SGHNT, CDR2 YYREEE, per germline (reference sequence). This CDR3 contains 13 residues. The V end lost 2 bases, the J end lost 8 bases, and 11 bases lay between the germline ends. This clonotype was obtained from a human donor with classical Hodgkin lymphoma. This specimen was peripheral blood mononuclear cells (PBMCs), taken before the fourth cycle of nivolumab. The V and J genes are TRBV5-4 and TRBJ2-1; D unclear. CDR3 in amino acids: CASSLASQDEQFF. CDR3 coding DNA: TGTGCCAGCAGCTTAGCTAGTCAGGATGAGCAGTTCTTC.